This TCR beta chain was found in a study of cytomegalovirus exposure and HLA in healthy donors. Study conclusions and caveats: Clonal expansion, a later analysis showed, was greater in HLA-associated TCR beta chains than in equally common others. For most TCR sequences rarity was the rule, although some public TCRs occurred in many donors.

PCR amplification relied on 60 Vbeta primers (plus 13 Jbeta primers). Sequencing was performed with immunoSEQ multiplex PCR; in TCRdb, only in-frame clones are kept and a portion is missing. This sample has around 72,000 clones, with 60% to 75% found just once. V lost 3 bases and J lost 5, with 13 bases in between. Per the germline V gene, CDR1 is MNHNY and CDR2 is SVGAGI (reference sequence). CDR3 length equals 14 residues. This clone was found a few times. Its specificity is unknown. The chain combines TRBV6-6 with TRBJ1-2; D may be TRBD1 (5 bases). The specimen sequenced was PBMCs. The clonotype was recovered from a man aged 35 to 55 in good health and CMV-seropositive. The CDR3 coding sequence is TGTGCCAGCAGTTATGGAGGGGAGGGTTATGGCTACACCTTC. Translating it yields CASSYGGEGYGYTF.